The 11 T cell receptor beta chains below come from one sample, sequenced in a study of blood T cell repertoires in COVID-19. The repertoire was sequenced with immunoSEQ multiplex PCR; TCRdb's copy has only in-frame clones and lacks some. Counted here are 150,000 to 200,000 clones, approximately 80% occurring once; the ten biggest clones make up around 13%. Sequences were obtained from peripheral blood. The receptor set was obtained from a woman aged 70-85 years with COVID-19, enrolled during active disease.

The chain combines TRBV24-1 with TRBJ1-2; TRBD1 might be the D (5 bases). Between the trimmed V and J ends, which lost 0 bases and 7 bases, there was a span of 14 bases. The CDR3 extends over 15 amino acids. CDR1 is KGHDR and CDR2 is SFDVKD in the germline V gene. CDR3 region: CATSDLRAGFSGYTF. Here the CDR3 DNA reads TGTGCCACCAGTGATTTGAGGGCAGGGTTCAGTGGCTACACCTTC.

The V gene is TRBV15, the J gene TRBJ2-2, with 7 positions matching TRBD1. The V segment lost 8 bases and the J segment 7 bases; nucleotides outside the gene matches: 13. This CDR3 comprises 15 residues. From germline, CDR1 is LNHNV and CDR2 YYDKDF (reference sequence). CDR3 DNA: TGTGCCACCCGCAAGAAGGGGGCTGACGTCGGGGAGCTGTTTTTT. Translated: CATRKKGADVGELFF.

This rearrangement joins TRBV6-5 to TRBJ2-7; the D gene is possibly TRBD2 (5 bases). Trimming left V 2 bases short and J 5 bases short, with 16 bases between. Germline V gene data show CDR1 as MNHEY and CDR2 as SVGAGI. This CDR3 contains 15 residues. CDR3 bases: TGTGCCAGCAGTTACGGGTCTGAGGGCCCCAACGAGCAGTACGTC. It yields the protein CASSYGSEGPNEQYV.

This clone was observed a single time. V and J are TRBV18 and TRBJ1-4; no clear D gene. Germline V gene data show CDR1 as KGHSH and CDR2 as LQKENI. The CDR3 has 16 amino acids. V gave up 3 bases and J gave up 0 bases, with 11 bases separating them. This CDR3 is CASSPPHSATNEKLFF. The CDR3 nucleotides read TGTGCCAGCTCACCCCCGCACAGTGCAACTAATGAAAAACTGTTTTTT.

This clone was seen only a few times. The V call is TRBV29-1, the J call TRBJ1-5; weak D call: TRBD1 (5 bases). CDR1 and CDR2 (germline): SQVTM, ANQGSEA. This CDR3 is built from 13 residues. V was shortened by 4 bases and J by 5 bases, with 12 bases between the two germline ends. The DNA of the CDR3 is TGCAGCGTTGGGGCAGGGCTAGATCAGCCCCAGCATTTT. Its translation is CSVGAGLDQPQHF. The full variable domain, in which reference TRBV29-1 and TRBJ1-5 provide the parts outside the CDR3, is SAVISQKPSRDICQRGTSLTIQCQVDSQVTMMFWYRQQPGQSLTLIATANQGSEATYESGFVIDKFPISRPNLTFSTLTVSNMSPEDSSIYLCSVGAGLDQPQHFGDGTRLSIL.

This rearrangement joins TRBV30 to TRBJ2-2, with 8 bases that match TRBD2. The CDR3 length is 14 residues. V dropped 5 bases and J dropped 4; count of bases not matched to a gene: 6. CDR1 and CDR2 from the germline V gene are GTSNPN and SVGIG (reference sequence). The CDR3 region is CAWRGGDFTGELFF. CDR3 bases: TGTGCCTGGCGGGGGGGGGACTTCACCGGGGAGCTGTTTTTT. Using reference TRBV30 and TRBJ2-2 for the parts outside the CDR3, the full variable domain is SQTIHQWPATLVQPVGSPLSLECTVEGTSNPNLYWYRQAAGRGLQLLFYSVGIGQISSEVPQNLSASRPQDRQFILSSKKLLLSDSGFYLCAWRGGDFTGELFFGEGSRLTVL.

This clone was seen only once. V is TRBV28 and J is TRBJ2-7; TRBD2 agrees at 7 bases. With V trimmed by 5 bases and J by 2 bases, 6 bases remained unmatched. Germline assignment: CDR1 MDHEN and CDR2 SYDVKM. The CDR3 contains 14 residues. The CDR3 bases are TGTGCCAGCAGTCCAGCGGGACGGCCCTACGAGCAGTACGTC. Protein product: CASSPAGRPYEQYV.

V is TRBV19 and J is TRBJ1-4, with 8 bases aligning to TRBD1. CDR1 and CDR2 from the germline V gene are LNHDA and SQIVND (reference sequence). V trimming: 6 bases; J trimming: 8 bases; junction bases outside the gene matches: 14. This CDR3 contains 16 residues. The CDR3 loop reads CASSLRSGTGVEKLFF. The CDR3 nucleotides read TGTGCCAGTAGCCTCCGCTCCGGGACAGGAGTCGAAAAACTGTTTTTT.

This clone was detected a few times. Other nucleotide sequences from this sample produce the same CDR3. This sequence joins TRBV5-1 and TRBJ1-1; 8 positions agree with TRBD1. CDR3 size: 13 residues. V lost 4 bases and J lost 4; bases outside the gene matches: 3. CDR1 is SGHRS, CDR2 YFSETQ, per germline. The CDR3 DNA is TGCGCCAGCAGCGCCGGACAGGGCACTGAAGCTTTCTTT. Translated, it gives CASSAGQGTEAFF.

The chain couples TRBV30 to TRBJ1-2; D remains unclear. The CDR3 contains 13 residues. Germline V gives CDR1 GTSNPN, CDR2 SVGIG (reference sequence). The V end lost 1 base, the J end lost 4 bases, and 10 bases lay between the germline ends. In DNA form, the CDR3 reads TGTGCCTGGAGTGGACACAATGGCTATGGCTACACCTTC. Residues: CAWSGHNGYGYTF.

The chain employs TRBV19 and TRBJ1-5, with a possible D match to TRBD1 (5 bases). Per germline, CDR1 LNHDA and CDR2 SQIVND (reference sequence). V lost 3 bases, J lost 3 bases, and 12 bases lay in between. The CDR3 has 15 residues. DNA for the CDR3: TGTGCCAGTAGTATTCAACGACAGACCAATCAGCCCCAGCATTTT. Its translation: CASSIQRQTNQPQHF. Full variable domain (missing parts from reference TRBV19 and TRBJ1-5): DGGITQSPKYLFRKEGQNVTLSCEQNLNHDAMYWYRQDPGQGLRLIYYSQIVNDFQKGDIAEGYSVSREKKESFPLTVTSAQKNPTAFYLCASSIQRQTNQPQHFGDGTRLSIL.